The entry that follows covers one TCR beta chain sequence. The data were taken from a study of chemoradiotherapy in HPV16-positive cancers. The table came from immunoSEQ multiplex PCR; TCRdb's copy has only in-frame clones and leaves some out. Here the sample spans about 180 clones, around 90% being singletons. This clonotype was sampled from a human donor with HPV-associated anogenital cancer. The specimen was tumor tissue, collected from a patient who underwent chemoradiotherapy.

CDR3 in amino acids: CASSSSDSTDTQYF. The CDR3 DNA reads as TGTGCCAGCAGCTCTAGCGACAGCACAGATACGCAGTATTTT. This chain connects TRBV7-9 to TRBJ2-3, with D possibly TRBD2 on 6 matching bases. CDR3 length equals 14 residues. The germline gives CDR1 SEHNR, CDR2 FQNEAQ (reference sequence). Trimming took 4 bases from V and 0 from J, leaving 8 bases between them. Full variable domain (missing parts from reference TRBV7-9 and TRBJ2-3): DTGVSQNPRHKITKRGQNVTFRCDPISEHNRLYWYRQTLGQGPEFLTYFQNEAQLEKSRLLSDRFSAERPKGSFSTLEIQRTEQGDSAMYLCASSSSDSTDTQYFGPGTRLTVL.